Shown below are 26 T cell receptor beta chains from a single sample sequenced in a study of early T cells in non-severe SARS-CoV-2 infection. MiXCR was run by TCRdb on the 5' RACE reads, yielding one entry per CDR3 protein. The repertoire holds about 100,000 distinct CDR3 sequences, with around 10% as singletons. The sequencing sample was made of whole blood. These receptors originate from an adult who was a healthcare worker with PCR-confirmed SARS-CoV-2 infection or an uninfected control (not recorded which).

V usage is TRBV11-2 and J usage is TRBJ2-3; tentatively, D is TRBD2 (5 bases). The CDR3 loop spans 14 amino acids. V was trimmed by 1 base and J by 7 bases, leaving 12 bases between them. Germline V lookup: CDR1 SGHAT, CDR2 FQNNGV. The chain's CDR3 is CASSLGPGINTQYF. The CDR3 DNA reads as TGTGCCAGCAGCTTAGGGCCCGGGATAAATACGCAGTATTTT.

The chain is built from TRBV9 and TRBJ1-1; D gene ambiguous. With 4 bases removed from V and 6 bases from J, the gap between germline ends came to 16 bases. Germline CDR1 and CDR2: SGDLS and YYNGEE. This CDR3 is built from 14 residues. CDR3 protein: CASSRLDGGSEAFF. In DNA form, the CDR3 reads TGTGCCAGCAGCCGACTGGACGGCGGATCTGAAGCTTTCTTT. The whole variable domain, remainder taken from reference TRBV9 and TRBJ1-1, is DSGVTQTPKHLITATGQRVTLRCSPRSGDLSVYWYQQSLDQGLQFLIQYYNGEERAKGNILERFSAQQFPDLHSELNLSSLELGDSALYFCASSRLDGGSEAFFGQGTRLTVV.

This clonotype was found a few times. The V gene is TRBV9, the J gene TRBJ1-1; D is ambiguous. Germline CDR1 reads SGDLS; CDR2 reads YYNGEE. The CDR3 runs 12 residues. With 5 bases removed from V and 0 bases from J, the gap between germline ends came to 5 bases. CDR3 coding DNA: TGTGCCAGCAGGGGCCTGAACACTGAAGCTTTCTTT. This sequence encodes CASRGLNTEAFF.

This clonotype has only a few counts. The CDR3 loop is CASSWTGTGVLETQYF. CDR3 DNA: TGCGCCAGCAGCTGGACCGGGACAGGGGTTTTAGAGACCCAGTACTTC. The J gene is TRBJ2-5, the V gene TRBV5-1; 10 bases match TRBD1. CDR3 length: 16 residues. The germline gives CDR1 SGHRS, CDR2 YFSETQ. Trimming removed 3 bases from V and 4 bases from J; junction bases left unmatched: 9.

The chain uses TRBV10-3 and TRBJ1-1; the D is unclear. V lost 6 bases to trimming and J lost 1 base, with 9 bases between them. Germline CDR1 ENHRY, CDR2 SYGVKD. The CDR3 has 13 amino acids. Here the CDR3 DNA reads TGTGCCATCAGCCTCCAACGGAACACTGAAGCTTTCTTT. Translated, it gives CAISLQRNTEAFF.

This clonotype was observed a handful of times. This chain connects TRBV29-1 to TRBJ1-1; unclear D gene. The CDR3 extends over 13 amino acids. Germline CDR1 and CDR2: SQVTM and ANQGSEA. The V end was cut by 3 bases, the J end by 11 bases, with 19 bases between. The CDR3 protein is CSVDQPPRYRAFF. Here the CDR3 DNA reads TGCAGCGTTGATCAACCCCCAAGGTATCGTGCTTTCTTT. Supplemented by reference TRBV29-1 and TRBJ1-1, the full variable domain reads SAVISQKPSRDICQRGTSLTIQCQVDSQVTMMFWYRQQPGQSLTLIATANQGSEATYESGFVIDKFPISRPNLTFSTLTVSNMSPEDSSIYLCSVDQPPRYRAFFGQGTRLTVV.

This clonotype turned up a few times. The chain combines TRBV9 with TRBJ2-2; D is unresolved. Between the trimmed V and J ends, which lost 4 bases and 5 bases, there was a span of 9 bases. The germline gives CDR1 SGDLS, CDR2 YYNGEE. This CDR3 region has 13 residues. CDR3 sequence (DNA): TGTGCCAGCAGCCCAAGTCAAACCGGGGAGCTGTTTTTT. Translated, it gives CASSPSQTGELFF.

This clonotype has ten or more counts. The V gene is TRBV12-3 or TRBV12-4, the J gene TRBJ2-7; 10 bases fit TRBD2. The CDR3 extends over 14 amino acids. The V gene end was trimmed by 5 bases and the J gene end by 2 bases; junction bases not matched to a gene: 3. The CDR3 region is CASSTAGGAYEQYF. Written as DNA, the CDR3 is TGTGCCAGCAGTACAGCGGGAGGGGCCTACGAGCAGTACTTC.

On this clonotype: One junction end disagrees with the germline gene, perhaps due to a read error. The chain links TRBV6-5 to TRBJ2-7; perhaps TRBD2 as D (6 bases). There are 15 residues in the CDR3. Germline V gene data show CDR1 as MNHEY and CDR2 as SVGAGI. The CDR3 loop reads CTSSSPGTPQEEQYF. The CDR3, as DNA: TGTACCAGCAGTTCCCCCGGGACTCCCCAAGAGGAGCAGTACTTC.

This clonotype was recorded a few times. This CDR3 reads CASSLVGTQRRSYNEQFF. CDR3 coding DNA: TGTGCCAGCAGCTTAGTCGGAACCCAGAGGCGCTCCTACAATGAGCAGTTCTTC. The V call is TRBV7-2, the J call TRBJ2-1; D is unresolved. The CDR3 has 18 residues. V shed 1 base and J shed 0 bases, with 16 bases lying between them. Germline CDR1 SGHTA, CDR2 FQGNSA.

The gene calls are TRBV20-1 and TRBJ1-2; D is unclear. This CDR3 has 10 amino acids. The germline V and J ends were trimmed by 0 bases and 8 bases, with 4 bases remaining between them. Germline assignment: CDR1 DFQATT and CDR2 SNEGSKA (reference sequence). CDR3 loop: CSARDRGYTF. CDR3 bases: TGCAGTGCTAGAGATCGCGGCTACACCTTC.

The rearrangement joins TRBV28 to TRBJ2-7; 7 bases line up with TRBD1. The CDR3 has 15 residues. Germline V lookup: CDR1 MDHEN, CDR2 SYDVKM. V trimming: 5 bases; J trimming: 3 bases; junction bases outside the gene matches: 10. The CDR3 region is CASSRKGTASYEQYF. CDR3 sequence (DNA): TGTGCCAGCAGTCGAAAGGGGACAGCTAGCTACGAGCAGTACTTC.

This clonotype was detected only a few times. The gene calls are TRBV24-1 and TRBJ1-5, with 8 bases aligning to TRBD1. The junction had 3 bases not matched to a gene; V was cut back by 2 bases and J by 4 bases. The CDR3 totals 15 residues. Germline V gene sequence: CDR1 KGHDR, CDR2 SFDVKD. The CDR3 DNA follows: TGTGCCACCAGTGATTCACGGACAGGGAATCAGCCCCAGCATTTT. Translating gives CATSDSRTGNQPQHF.

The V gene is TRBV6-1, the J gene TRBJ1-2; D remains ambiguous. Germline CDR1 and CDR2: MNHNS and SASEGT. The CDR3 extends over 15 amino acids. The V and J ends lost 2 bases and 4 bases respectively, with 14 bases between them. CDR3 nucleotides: TGTGCCAGCAGTGAATTTTACAGAGGGAGCTATGGCTACACCTTC. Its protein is CASSEFYRGSYGYTF.

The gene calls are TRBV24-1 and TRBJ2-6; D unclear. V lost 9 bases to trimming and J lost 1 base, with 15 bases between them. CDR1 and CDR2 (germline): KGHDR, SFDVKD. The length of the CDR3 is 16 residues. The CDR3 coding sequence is TGTGCCACCGGGGATCAGGTTATATCTGGGGCCAACGTCCTGACTTTC. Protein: CATGDQVISGANVLTF.

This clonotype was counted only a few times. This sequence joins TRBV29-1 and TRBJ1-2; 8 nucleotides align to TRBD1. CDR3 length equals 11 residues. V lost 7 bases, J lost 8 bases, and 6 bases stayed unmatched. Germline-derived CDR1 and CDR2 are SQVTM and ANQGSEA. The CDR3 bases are TGCAGCGCTGGACAGGGCGGAGGCTACACCTTC. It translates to CSAGQGGGYTF.

The CDR3 protein is CASSPKRLGNYGYTF. DNA of the CDR3: TGTGCCAGCAGCCCGAAGAGGTTGGGGAACTATGGCTACACCTTC. This chain links TRBV6-5 with TRBJ1-2; D is unclear. V dropped 6 bases and J dropped 2 bases, with 16 bases sitting between them. The CDR3 is 15 residues long. Germline V CDR1 and CDR2: MNHEY, SVGAGI.

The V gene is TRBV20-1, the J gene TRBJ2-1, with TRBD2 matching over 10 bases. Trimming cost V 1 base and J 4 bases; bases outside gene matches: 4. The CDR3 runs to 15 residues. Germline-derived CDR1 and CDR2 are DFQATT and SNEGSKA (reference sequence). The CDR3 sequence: CSARVSGRSYNEQFF. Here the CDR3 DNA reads TGCAGTGCTAGAGTTAGCGGGAGGTCGTACAATGAGCAGTTCTTC.

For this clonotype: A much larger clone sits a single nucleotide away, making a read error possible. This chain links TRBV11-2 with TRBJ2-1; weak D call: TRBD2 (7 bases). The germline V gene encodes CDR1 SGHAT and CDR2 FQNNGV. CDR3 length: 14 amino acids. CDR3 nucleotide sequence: TGTGCCACATCGGGGGGCGGCTCCTACAATGAGCTGTTCTTC. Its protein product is CATSGGGSYNELFF.

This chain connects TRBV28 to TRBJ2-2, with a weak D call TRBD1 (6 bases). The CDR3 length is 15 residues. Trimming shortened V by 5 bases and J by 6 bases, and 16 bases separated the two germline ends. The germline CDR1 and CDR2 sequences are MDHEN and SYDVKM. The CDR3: CASSTQGGGAGELFF. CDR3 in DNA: TGTGCCAGCAGTACACAGGGCGGTGGAGCCGGGGAGCTGTTTTTT.

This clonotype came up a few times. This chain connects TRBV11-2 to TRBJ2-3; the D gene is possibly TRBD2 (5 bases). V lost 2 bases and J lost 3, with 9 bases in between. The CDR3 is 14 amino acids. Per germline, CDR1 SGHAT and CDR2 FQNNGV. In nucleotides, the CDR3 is TGTGCCAGCAGCTTACGCGGGTTTACAGATACGCAGTATTTT. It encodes CASSLRGFTDTQYF. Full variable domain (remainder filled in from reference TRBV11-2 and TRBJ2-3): EAGVAQSPRYKIIEKRQSVAFWCNPISGHATLYWYQQILGQGPKLLIQFQNNGVVDDSQLPKDRFSAERLKGVDSTLKIQPAKLEDSAVYLCASSLRGFTDTQYFGPGTRLTVL.

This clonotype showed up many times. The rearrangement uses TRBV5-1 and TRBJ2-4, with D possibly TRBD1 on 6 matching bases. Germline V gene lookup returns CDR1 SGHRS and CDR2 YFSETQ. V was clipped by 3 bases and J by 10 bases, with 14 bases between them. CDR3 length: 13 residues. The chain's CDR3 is CASSYWTEGIQYF. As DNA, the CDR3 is TGCGCCAGCAGCTATTGGACAGAGGGGATTCAGTACTTC.

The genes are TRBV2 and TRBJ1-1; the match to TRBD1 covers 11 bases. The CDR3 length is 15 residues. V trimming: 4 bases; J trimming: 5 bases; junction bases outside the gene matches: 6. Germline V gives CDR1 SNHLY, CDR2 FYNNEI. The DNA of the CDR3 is TGTGCCAGCAGTGCTAGGGACAGGGGGGTTACTGAAGCTTTCTTT. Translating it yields CASSARDRGVTEAFF.

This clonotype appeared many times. The CDR3 reads CASSLAPGLLNTEAFF. The DNA for the CDR3 is TGTGCCAGCAGCTTAGCCCCCGGGTTATTGAACACTGAAGCTTTCTTT. J is TRBJ1-1 and V is TRBV5-5; D is ambiguous. There are 16 residues in the CDR3. The V and J ends lost 2 bases and 0 bases respectively, with 14 bases between them. CDR1 is SGHKS and CDR2 is YYEKEE in the germline V gene (reference sequence).

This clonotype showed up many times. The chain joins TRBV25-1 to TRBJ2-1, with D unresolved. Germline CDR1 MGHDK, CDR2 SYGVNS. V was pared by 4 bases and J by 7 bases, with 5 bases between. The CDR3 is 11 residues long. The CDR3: CASSGLNEQFF. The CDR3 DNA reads TGTGCCAGCAGTGGTTTAAATGAGCAGTTCTTC. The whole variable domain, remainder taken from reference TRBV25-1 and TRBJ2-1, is EADIYQTPRYLVIGTGKKITLECSQTMGHDKMYWYQQDPGMELHLIHYSYGVNSTEKGDLSSESTVSRIRTEHFPLTLESARPSHTSQYLCASSGLNEQFFGPGTRLTVL.

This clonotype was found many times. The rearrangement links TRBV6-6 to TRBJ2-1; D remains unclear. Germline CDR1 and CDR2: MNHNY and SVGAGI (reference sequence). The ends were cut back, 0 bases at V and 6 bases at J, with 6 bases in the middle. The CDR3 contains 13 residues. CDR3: CASSYSVGNEQFF. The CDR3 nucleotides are TGTGCCAGCAGTTACTCGGTCGGCAATGAGCAGTTCTTC.